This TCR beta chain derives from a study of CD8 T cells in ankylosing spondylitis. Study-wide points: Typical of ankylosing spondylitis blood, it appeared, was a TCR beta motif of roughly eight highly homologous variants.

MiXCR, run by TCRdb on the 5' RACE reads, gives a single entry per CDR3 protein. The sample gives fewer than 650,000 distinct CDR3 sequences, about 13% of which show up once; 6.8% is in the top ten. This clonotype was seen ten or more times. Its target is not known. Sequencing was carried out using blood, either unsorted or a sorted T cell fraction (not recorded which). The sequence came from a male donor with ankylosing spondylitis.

The chain's CDR3 is CATSETPGQNQPQHF. CDR3 in DNA: TGTGCCACCAGTGAGACCCCGGGACAGAATCAGCCCCAGCATTTT. The V and J genes are TRBV24-1 and TRBJ1-5; the match to TRBD1 covers 7 bases. Germline V gene sequence: CDR1 KGHDR, CDR2 SFDVKD. V lost 4 bases, J lost 4 bases, and 6 bases stayed unmatched. CDR3 size: 15 residues.